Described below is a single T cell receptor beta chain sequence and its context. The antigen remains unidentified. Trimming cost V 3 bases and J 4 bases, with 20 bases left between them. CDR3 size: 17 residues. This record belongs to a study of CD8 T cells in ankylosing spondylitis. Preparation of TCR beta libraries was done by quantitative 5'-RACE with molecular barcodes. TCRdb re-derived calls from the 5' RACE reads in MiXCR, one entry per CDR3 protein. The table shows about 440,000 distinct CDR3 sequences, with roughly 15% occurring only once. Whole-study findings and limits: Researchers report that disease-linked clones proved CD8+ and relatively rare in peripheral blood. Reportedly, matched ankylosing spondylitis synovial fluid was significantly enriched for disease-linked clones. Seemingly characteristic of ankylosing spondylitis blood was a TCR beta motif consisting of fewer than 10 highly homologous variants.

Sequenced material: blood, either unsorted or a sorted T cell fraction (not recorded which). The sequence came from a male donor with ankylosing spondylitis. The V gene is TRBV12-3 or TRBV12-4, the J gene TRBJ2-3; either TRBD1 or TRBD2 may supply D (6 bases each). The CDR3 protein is CASSFDPYRGAPDTQYF. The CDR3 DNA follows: TGTGCCAGCAGTTTTGACCCGTATAGGGGGGCCCCAGATACGCAGTATTTT.